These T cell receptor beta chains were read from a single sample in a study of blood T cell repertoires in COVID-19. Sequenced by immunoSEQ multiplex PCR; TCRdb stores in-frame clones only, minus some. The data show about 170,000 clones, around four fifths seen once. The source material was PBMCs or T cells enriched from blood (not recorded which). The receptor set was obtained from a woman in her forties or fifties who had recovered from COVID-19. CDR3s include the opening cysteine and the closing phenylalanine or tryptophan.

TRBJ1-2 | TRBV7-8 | CASSARVPGQGTANYGYTF
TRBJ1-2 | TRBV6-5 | CASSRIPAGGYTF
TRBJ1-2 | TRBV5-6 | CASSFFRGTYGYTF
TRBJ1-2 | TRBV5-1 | CASSSSVPPNYGYTF
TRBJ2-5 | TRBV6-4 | CASSDSGGVWETQYF
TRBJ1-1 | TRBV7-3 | CASKSGGANTEAFF
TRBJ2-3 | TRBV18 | CASSQGLAGATDTQYF
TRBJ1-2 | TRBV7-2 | CASSLATTGRYGYTF
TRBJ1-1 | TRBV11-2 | CASSLDGGAGTEAFF
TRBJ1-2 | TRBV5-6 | CASNTGTGSGYTF